The entry that follows covers one T cell receptor beta chain sequence. The RNA input was roughly 0.45 to 1 ug, and it was reverse transcribed with random hexamers. One entry per CDR3 protein results from TCRdb running MiXCR on the immunoSEQ multiplex PCR reads. The sample consists of 92,000 or so distinct CDR3 sequences, around 96% of them appearing once. Germline CDR1 DFQATT, CDR2 SNEGSKA (reference sequence). The CDR3 length is 15 residues. Trimming stripped 3 bases from V and 2 bases from J, with 14 bases between. The data originate from a study of CD8 T cells in Susac syndrome. CD8+ and CD4+ T cells from blood underwent TCR beta sequencing, which was carried out in a high-throughput format.

The receptor was derived from a human donor with Susac syndrome. The sequencing input was CD8+ T cells from PBMCs. The rearrangement joins TRBV20-1 to TRBJ1-5; perhaps TRBD1 as D (6 bases). Here the CDR3 reads CSASGARGRNQPQHF. The DNA for the CDR3 is TGCAGTGCTAGCGGCGCCAGGGGACGCAATCAGCCCCAGCATTTT.